These T cell receptor beta chains were read from a single sample in a study of Ad26.COV2.S vaccination and SARS-CoV-2 variants. Assay used: immunoSEQ multiplex PCR; TCRdb lists only in-frame clones, some missing. The repertoire holds 300,000 to 450,000 clones, with 90% to 95% as singletons. Sequencing used peripheral blood, obtained after recovery from COVID-19. Every receptor here comes from a human donor who had recovered from COVID-19. The CDR3 runs from the conserved cysteine through the conserved F or W. A D gene is named only where the DNA matches it firmly.

D gene: TRBD2; V gene: TRBV9; CDR3 protein: CASSEGLDDEQFF
D gene: .; V gene: TRBV5-1; CDR3 protein: CASSQTAGATDTQYF
D gene: .; V gene: TRBV5-6; CDR3 protein: CASSRDPSGGYTF
D gene: TRBD1; V gene: TRBV7-2; CDR3 protein: CASSSDRGATNEKLFF
D gene: TRBD1; V gene: TRBV7-2; CDR3 protein: CASSLGGQGSNQPQHF
D gene: .; V gene: TRBV5-6; CDR3 protein: CASSMGRRPETQYF
D gene: .; V gene: TRBV2; CDR3 protein: CASVDQVAFSNEQFF
D gene: .; V gene: TRBV25-1; CDR3 protein: CASSQDTADTQYF
D gene: TRBD2; V gene: TRBV11-3; CDR3 protein: CASSSSGGSVDNEQFF
D gene: TRBD2; V gene: TRBV19; CDR3 protein: CASTPSGVDTQYF
D gene: .; V gene: TRBV5-4; CDR3 protein: CASSLTGLGANTIYF
D gene: TRBD1; V gene: TRBV5-4; CDR3 protein: CASSDIPGGPWYGYTF
D gene: TRBD1; V gene: TRBV2; CDR3 protein: CASSSGQSTDTQYF
D gene: .; V gene: TRBV3-1/TRBV3-2; CDR3 protein: CASSQGKGFPFQETQYF
D gene: .; V gene: TRBV9; CDR3 protein: CASSRGAMRPGANVLTF
D gene: TRBD2; V gene: TRBV2; CDR3 protein: CASEPGGVETQYF
D gene: .; V gene: TRBV7-2; CDR3 protein: CASSFSRQTEAFF
D gene: .; V gene: TRBV7-9; CDR3 protein: CASSPDLNTEAFF
D gene: TRBD1; V gene: TRBV9; CDR3 protein: CASSGQGVRGTEAFF
D gene: .; V gene: TRBV19; CDR3 protein: CASTLPGTNEKLFF
D gene: TRBD1; V gene: TRBV29-1; CDR3 protein: CSVEAGTGTYEQYF
D gene: .; V gene: TRBV5-1; CDR3 protein: CASSLGTASNSPLHF
D gene: .; V gene: TRBV5-4; CDR3 protein: CASSFPGRMKVGYTF
D gene: .; V gene: TRBV7-8; CDR3 protein: CASSPLDQPQHF
D gene: .; V gene: TRBV3-1/TRBV3-2; CDR3 protein: CASSLPGLPYEQYF
D gene: TRBD1; V gene: TRBV9; CDR3 protein: CASSADRGLDTEAFF
D gene: TRBD1; V gene: TRBV14; CDR3 protein: CASSQDPGTGGIEAFF
D gene: .; V gene: TRBV2; CDR3 protein: CASSFEGEAFF
D gene: TRBD2; V gene: TRBV5-1; CDR3 protein: CASSLGTSGGLSSYNEQFF
D gene: TRBD1; V gene: TRBV19; CDR3 protein: CASSIDHFGTGRTKAFF
D gene: .; V gene: TRBV7-2; CDR3 protein: CASSHGVGYGYTF
D gene: .; V gene: TRBV11-2; CDR3 protein: CASSLIHGEGTQYF
D gene: .; V gene: TRBV9; CDR3 protein: CASSVGPGNQPQHF
D gene: TRBD1; V gene: TRBV7-9; CDR3 protein: CASSPRDRLYEQYF
D gene: .; V gene: TRBV27; CDR3 protein: CASSLGPDGNYGYTF
D gene: TRBD1; V gene: TRBV6-6; CDR3 protein: CASSYEQGVRGYTF
D gene: .; V gene: TRBV6-5; CDR3 protein: CASSYSTPGVVVEQYF
D gene: .; V gene: TRBV7-6; CDR3 protein: CASSMDIASTDTQYF
D gene: .; V gene: TRBV19; CDR3 protein: CASSIGRGNTEAFF
D gene: TRBD1; V gene: TRBV18; CDR3 protein: CASSPQGQGFFHPGNTIYF
D gene: .; V gene: TRBV18; CDR3 protein: CASSPRGTGELFF
D gene: .; V gene: TRBV6-1; CDR3 protein: CASSEAHSLGTDTQYF
D gene: .; V gene: TRBV11-2; CDR3 protein: CASSLRVYGNEQFF
D gene: .; V gene: TRBV14; CDR3 protein: CAIEPKGVQGEDTEAFF
D gene: .; V gene: TRBV12-3/TRBV12-4; CDR3 protein: CASSLGQDYEQYF
D gene: TRBD1; V gene: TRBV5-6; CDR3 protein: CASSSGTGYYEQYF
D gene: .; V gene: TRBV2; CDR3 protein: CASSVGRGSEAFF
D gene: .; V gene: TRBV7-6; CDR3 protein: CASSPGQLNTEAFF
D gene: TRBD2; V gene: TRBV18; CDR3 protein: CASSHRLAGDKNEQFF
D gene: .; V gene: TRBV27; CDR3 protein: CASSINRGNTEAFF
D gene: .; V gene: TRBV15; CDR3 protein: CATSRQGDSVEQYF